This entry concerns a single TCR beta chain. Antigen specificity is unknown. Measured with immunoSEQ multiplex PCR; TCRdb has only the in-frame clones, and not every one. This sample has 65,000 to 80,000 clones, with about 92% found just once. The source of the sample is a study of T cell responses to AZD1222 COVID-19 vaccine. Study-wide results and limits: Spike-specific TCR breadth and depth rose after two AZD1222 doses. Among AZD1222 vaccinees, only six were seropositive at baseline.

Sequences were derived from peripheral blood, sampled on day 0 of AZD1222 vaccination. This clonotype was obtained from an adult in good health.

CDR3 nucleotides: TGTGCCAGCAGCCTTACCAGGGATCAGCCCCAGCATTTT. Residues: CASSLTRDQPQHF. The chain recombines TRBV3-1 (or the pseudogene TRBV3-2) with TRBJ1-5, with D perhaps matching TRBD1 (5 bases). The germline gives CDR1 LGHDT, CDR2 YNNKEL (reference sequence). V dropped 4 bases and J dropped 5 bases, with 9 bases sitting between them. There are 13 residues in the CDR3.